The sequence of this T cell receptor beta chain was determined in a study of somatic mutations in cytotoxic T cells in rheumatoid arthritis. This clone was picked up one time. The table came from immunoSEQ multiplex PCR; TCRdb's copy has only in-frame clones and leaves some out. The sample has about 15,000 clones, approximately 82% seen once. V lost 3 bases and J 5 bases, leaving 17 bases between the germline ends. Germline values: CDR1 SEHNR, CDR2 FQNEAQ (reference sequence). The CDR3 totals 16 residues. The rearrangement links TRBV7-9 to TRBJ2-1; D may correspond to TRBD1 or TRBD2 (5 bases each). What was sequenced was CD8+ T cells sorted from blood. This TCR came from an adult with rheumatoid arthritis. The CDR3 DNA is TGTGCCAGCAGCTTTAGGTCCAGGGACCCAGACAATGAGCAGTTCTTC. Translating gives CASSFRSRDPDNEQFF. The complete variable domain, with remaining parts taken from reference TRBV7-9 and TRBJ2-1, reads DTGVSQNPRHKITKRGQNVTFRCDPISEHNRLYWYRQTLGQGPEFLTYFQNEAQLEKSRLLSDRFSAERPKGSFSTLEIQRTEQGDSAMYLCASSFRSRDPDNEQFFGPGTRLTVL.